The 16 T cell receptor beta chains given below trace back to one sample, sequenced in a study of T cells in Graves' hyperthyroidism and ophthalmopathy. TCR beta CDR3 sequences were amplified from RNA transcripts. During a first-round RT-PCR of the TCR CDR3, the HTBI primer set was used. MiXCR was run by TCRdb on the multiplex PCR reads, yielding one entry per CDR3 protein. The sample holds under 650,000 distinct CDR3 sequences, roughly 17% seen once. Sequencing was performed on blood. The origin of the receptors is a woman in her twenties or thirties with Graves' hyperthyroidism.

This clonotype was seen repeatedly, ten times or more. The J gene is TRBJ2-7, the V gene TRBV28; the match to TRBD2 covers 8 bases. J was trimmed by 2 bases and V by 10 bases; bases with no gene match: 7. This CDR3 spans 13 amino acids. Germline V gives CDR1 MDHEN, CDR2 SYDVKM. The CDR3 sequence: CATTGTRPYEQYF. CDR3 nucleotide sequence: TGTGCCACAACCGGGACTAGACCCTACGAGCAGTACTTC.

The V and J genes are TRBV19 and TRBJ1-3; D is perhaps TRBD1 (5 bases). CDR3 length equals 14 residues. Trimming left V 4 bases short and J 2 bases short, with 9 bases between. Germline V gene lookup returns CDR1 LNHDA and CDR2 SQIVND (reference sequence). CDR3 nucleotide sequence: TGTGCCAGTAGTAGGACGACAGCTGGAAACACCATATATTTT. Protein product: CASSRTTAGNTIYF.

In this sample, this clonotype turned up many times. V gene TRBV20-1 combines with J gene TRBJ2-7; 8 nucleotides match TRBD2. Germline CDR1 and CDR2: DFQATT and SNEGSKA (reference sequence). This CDR3 contains 14 residues. V dropped 6 bases and J dropped 0; count of bases not matched to a gene: 7. CDR3 DNA sequence: TGCAGTGCCATAACTAGCGGTAGCTCCTACGAGCAGTACTTC. Residues: CSAITSGSSYEQYF.

This clonotype was recorded many times. This chain links TRBV11-3 with TRBJ1-1; no reliable D call. Deletions cut 5 bases from V and 6 bases from J, with 19 bases between. CDR3 length: 15 amino acids. CDR1 SGHNT and CDR2 YENEEA come from the germline V gene. The DNA of the CDR3 is TGTGCCAGCAGCACCCGGGCGGCTGGTATACCTGAAGCTTTCTTT. Translation gives CASSTRAAGIPEAFF.

This clonotype showed up many times. This chain links TRBV2 with TRBJ1-5, with D possibly TRBD1 on 5 matching bases. Germline assignment: CDR1 SNHLY and CDR2 FYNNEI. The CDR3 has 16 amino acids. Trimming pared 3 bases from V and 6 bases from J, leaving 18 bases between. CDR3 sequence (DNA): TGTGCCAGCAGTGATGGCCTTGGTGGGGGTAGTCAGCCCCAGCATTTT. Translated, it gives CASSDGLGGGSQPQHF.

V usage is TRBV6-1 and J usage is TRBJ1-2; TRBD1 might be the D (6 bases). This CDR3 comprises 17 residues. Trimming pared 6 bases from V and 5 bases from J, leaving 25 bases between. Germline assignment: CDR1 MNHNS and CDR2 SASEGT. CDR3 in DNA: TGTGCCAGCAGCCTGGATCTATTTTCGACAGGTGATTATGGCTACACCTTC. Translation: CASSLDLFSTGDYGYTF.

This clonotype was observed at least ten times. V is TRBV28 and J is TRBJ2-2; 8 bases match TRBD2. V was clipped by 5 bases and J by 0 bases; unmatched bases: 11. Germline V gives CDR1 MDHEN, CDR2 SYDVKM. The CDR3 loop spans 18 amino acids. The CDR3 DNA is TGTGCCAGCAGTATTACTATTGCTAGCGGGTCGAACACCGGGGAGCTGTTTTTT. Its protein is CASSITIASGSNTGELFF.

This clonotype was picked up many times. The chain has TRBV7-2 and TRBJ1-2, with D perhaps matching TRBD1 (6 bases). With 1 base removed from V and 1 base from J, the gap between germline ends came to 13 bases. The CDR3 is 16 residues long. Germline-derived CDR1 and CDR2 are SGHTA and FQGNSA. This CDR3 is CASSLEKGGNNYGYTF. CDR3 nucleotide sequence: TGTGCCAGCAGCTTAGAAAAGGGGGGAAATAACTATGGCTACACCTTC.

This clonotype was counted at least ten times. This rearrangement joins TRBV2 to TRBJ1-5; D gene uncertain. Germline V lookup: CDR1 SNHLY, CDR2 FYNNEI. Trimming took off 7 bases at V and 3 bases at J, with 13 bases between the two ends. This CDR3 is 14 amino acids long. The CDR3 coding sequence is TGTGCCAGCAAGTGGGAGTTGGACAATCAGCCCCAGCATTTT. Translation: CASKWELDNQPQHF.

This clonotype was detected many times. The chain has TRBV19 and TRBJ2-1, with 8 bases that match TRBD2. Trimming at V came to 8 bases and at J to 0 bases, leaving 12 bases not matched to a gene. CDR1 LNHDA and CDR2 SQIVND come from the germline V gene (reference sequence). This CDR3 region has 17 residues. CDR3 nucleotides: TGTGCCAGTGATAAAGGAAGGCTAGCGGGCTCCTACAATGAGCAGTTCTTC. Protein sequence: CASDKGRLAGSYNEQFF.

CDR3 sequence (DNA): TGTGCCAGCAGTGATGGGTTCGGCACTGAAGCTTTCTTT. It is translated as CASSDGFGTEAFF. This chain joins TRBV2 and TRBJ1-1; D is unresolved. The CDR3 is 13 amino acids. Germline V gene sequence: CDR1 SNHLY, CDR2 FYNNEI. Trimming left V 3 bases short and J 4 bases short, with 9 bases between. Supplemented by reference TRBV2 and TRBJ1-1, the full variable domain reads EPEVTQTPSHQVTQMGQEVILRCVPISNHLYFYWYRQILGQKVEFLVSFYNNEISEKSEIFDDQFSVERPDGSNFTLKIRSTKLEDSAMYFCASSDGFGTEAFFGQGTRLTVV.

This clonotype was detected ten times or more. This chain links TRBV7-9 with TRBJ2-7; 9 bases agree with TRBD1. The germline V gene has CDR1 SEHNR and CDR2 FQNEAQ (reference sequence). The junction had 6 bases not matched to a gene; V was cut back by 3 bases and J by 3 bases. The CDR3 totals 15 residues. CDR3 sequence: CASSFTRDRDYEQYF. The CDR3 nucleotides read TGTGCCAGCAGCTTTACCCGGGACAGGGACTACGAGCAGTACTTC.

The chain employs TRBV19 and TRBJ2-6, with no clear D. The CDR3 is 15 amino acids. Germline V gene data show CDR1 as LNHDA and CDR2 as SQIVND (reference sequence). Trimming removed 5 bases from V and 4 bases from J, with 12 bases in between. CDR3 nucleotide sequence: TGTGCCAGTAGTCCGTTCTCGGCCGGGGCCAACGTCCTGACTTTC. It yields the protein CASSPFSAGANVLTF.

This clonotype came up many times. The genes are TRBV9 and TRBJ2-7, with D uncertain. In germline, CDR1 is SGDLS, CDR2 YYNGEE. Deletions cut 0 bases from V and 0 bases from J, with 10 bases between. The CDR3 contains 15 residues. The chain's CDR3 is CASSVGFASSYEQYF. CDR3 nucleotide sequence: TGTGCCAGCAGCGTAGGCTTCGCCAGCTCCTACGAGCAGTACTTC.

This rearrangement joins TRBV27 to TRBJ2-2, with TRBD1 matching 9 bases. From germline, CDR1 is MNHEY and CDR2 SMNVEV (reference sequence). The CDR3 is 17 amino acids. V was pared by 5 bases and J by 7 bases, with 14 bases of the junction left unmatched. CDR3 residues: CASSLTMTGGCGGELFF. The CDR3 coding sequence is TGTGCCAGCAGTCTAACGATGACAGGGGGATGTGGCGGGGAGCTGTTTTTT.

The rearrangement links TRBV6-1 to TRBJ2-1, with D tentatively TRBD2 (6 bases). Germline-derived CDR1 and CDR2 are MNHNS and SASEGT. Trimming removed 5 bases at V and 7 bases at J, with 24 bases between. The CDR3 has 17 residues. CDR3 amino acids: CASSNVGRSEEGNEQFF. DNA of the CDR3: TGTGCCAGCAGTAACGTCGGACGGAGCGAGGAGGGGAATGAGCAGTTCTTC.